This entry concerns a single T cell receptor (beta chain). The data were obtained in a study of shared clonotypes between healthy human individuals. Produced via immunoSEQ multiplex PCR; TCRdb's table is partial and in-frame only. This sample has about 320,000 clones, with around 87% found just once. The germline gives CDR1 MNHNS, CDR2 SASEGT. The junction had 12 bases not matched to a gene; V was cut back by 3 bases and J by 8 bases. The CDR3 is 16 amino acids. This clonotype was sampled from a man aged 18-30 years in good health. The V gene is TRBV6-1, the J gene TRBJ1-5; 8 bases line up with TRBD1. The sequencing sample was made of memory CD8+ T cells sorted from blood. This sample's subset: CD45RO+ cells pooled with CCR7-negative TemRA cells. CDR3 amino acids: CASSDGQGPSGKPQHF. As DNA, the CDR3 is TGTGCCAGCAGTGACGGACAGGGCCCTTCGGGCAAGCCCCAGCATTTT.